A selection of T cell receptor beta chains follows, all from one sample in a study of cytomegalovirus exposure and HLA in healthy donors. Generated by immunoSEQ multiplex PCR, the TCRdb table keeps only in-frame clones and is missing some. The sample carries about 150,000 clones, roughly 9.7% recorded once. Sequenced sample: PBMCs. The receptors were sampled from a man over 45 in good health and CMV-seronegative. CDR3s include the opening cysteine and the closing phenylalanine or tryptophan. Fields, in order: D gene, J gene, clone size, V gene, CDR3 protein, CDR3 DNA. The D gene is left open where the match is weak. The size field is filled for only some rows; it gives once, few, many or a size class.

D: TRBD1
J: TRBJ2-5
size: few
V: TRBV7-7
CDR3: CASSLGGPGGAGVETQYF
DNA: TGTGCTAGCAGCTTAGGGGGGCCAGGGGGCGCGGGTGTCGAGACCCAGTACTTC

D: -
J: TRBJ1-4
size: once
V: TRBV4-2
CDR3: CASSHQNSNEKLFF
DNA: TGTGCCAGCAGCCACCAGAACAGTAATGAAAAACTGTTTTTT

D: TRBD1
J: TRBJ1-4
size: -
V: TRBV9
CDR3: CASSGPQGGREKLFF
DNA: TGTGCCAGCAGCGGACCTCAGGGGGGACGCGAAAAACTGTTTTTT

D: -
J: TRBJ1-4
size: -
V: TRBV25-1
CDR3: CASRVGSEKLFF
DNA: TGTGCCAGCAGGGTGGGCTCTGAAAAACTGTTTTTT

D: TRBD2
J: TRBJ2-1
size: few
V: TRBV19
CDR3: CASRRASGYNEQFF
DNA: TGTGCCAGTAGGAGGGCTAGCGGCTACAATGAGCAGTTCTTC

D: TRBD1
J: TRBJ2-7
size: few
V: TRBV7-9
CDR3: CASSLDRFPYEQYF
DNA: TGTGCCAGCAGCTTGGACAGGTTCCCCTACGAGCAGTACTTC

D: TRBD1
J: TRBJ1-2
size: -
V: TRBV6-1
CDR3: CASSEDRMYAGYTF
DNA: TGTGCCAGCAGTGAGGACAGGATGTATGCGGGCTACACCTTC

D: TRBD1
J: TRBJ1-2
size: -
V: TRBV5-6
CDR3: CASRGTGTGLANYGYTF
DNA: TGTGCCAGCAGGGGGACCGGGACAGGGCTTGCTAACTATGGCTACACCTTC

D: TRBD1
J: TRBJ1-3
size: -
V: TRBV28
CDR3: CASSLEGASGNTIYF
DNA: TGTGCCAGCAGTTTAGAGGGGGCCTCGGGAAACACCATATATTTT

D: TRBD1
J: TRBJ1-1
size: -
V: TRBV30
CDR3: CAWSRDRVNTEAFF
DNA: TGTGCCTGGAGTCGGGACAGGGTGAACACTGAAGCTTTCTTT

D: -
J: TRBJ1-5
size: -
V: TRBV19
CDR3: CASSARQDAGQPQHF
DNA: TGTGCCAGTAGTGCCAGACAGGACGCAGGTCAGCCCCAGCATTTT

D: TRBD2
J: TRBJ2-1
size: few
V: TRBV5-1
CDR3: CASSLTASGSTNEQFF
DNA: TGCGCCAGCAGCTTGACGGCTAGCGGGAGTACCAATGAGCAGTTCTTC

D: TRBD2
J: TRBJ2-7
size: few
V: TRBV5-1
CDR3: CASSWDYYYEQYF
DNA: TGCGCCAGCAGCTGGGACTACTACTACGAGCAGTACTTC

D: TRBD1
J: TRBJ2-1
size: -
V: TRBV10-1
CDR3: CASSGSGTGGRNEQFF
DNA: TGCGCCAGCAGTGGGTCCGGGACAGGGGGCCGGAATGAGCAGTTCTTC

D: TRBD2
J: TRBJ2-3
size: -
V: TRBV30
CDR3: CAWSPGASGRWDTQYF
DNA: TGTGCCTGGAGTCCTGGGGCTAGCGGGCGGTGGGATACGCAGTATTTT

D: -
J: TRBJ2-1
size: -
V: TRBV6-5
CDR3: CASSASGSSYNEQFF
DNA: TGTGCCAGCAGTGCAAGCGGAAGCTCCTACAATGAGCAGTTCTTC

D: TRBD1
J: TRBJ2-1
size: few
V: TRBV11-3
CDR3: CASSFGQGSYNEQFF
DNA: TGTGCCAGCAGCTTCGGACAGGGGTCGTACAATGAGCAGTTCTTC

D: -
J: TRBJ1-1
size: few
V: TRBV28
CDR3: CASRSVGGTEAFF
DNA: TGTGCCAGCAGGTCCGTGGGGGGCACTGAAGCTTTCTTT

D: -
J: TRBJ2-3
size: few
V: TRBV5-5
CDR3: CASSLSTRTDTQYF
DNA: TGTGCCAGCTCGCTAAGCACCCGCACAGATACGCAGTATTTT

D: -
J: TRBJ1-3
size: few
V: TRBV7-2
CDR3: CASSRPGARGNTIYF
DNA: TGTGCCAGCAGCCGCCCCGGAGCCCGAGGAAACACCATATATTTT

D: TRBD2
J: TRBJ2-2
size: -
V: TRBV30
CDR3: CAWSGGVGTGELFF
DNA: TGTGCCTGGAGCGGGGGGGTTGGCACCGGGGAGCTGTTTTTT

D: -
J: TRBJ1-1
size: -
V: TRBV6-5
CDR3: CASRTTGTGTEAFF
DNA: TGTGCCAGCAGAACAACAGGGACCGGTACTGAAGCTTTCTTT

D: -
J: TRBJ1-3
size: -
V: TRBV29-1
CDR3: CSVDTGRMGNTIYF
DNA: TGCAGCGTTGATACAGGGAGAATGGGAAACACCATATATTTT

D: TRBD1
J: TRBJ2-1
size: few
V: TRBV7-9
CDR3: CASTRGGSNEQFF
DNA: TGTGCCAGCACCCGAGGGGGCTCCAATGAGCAGTTCTTC

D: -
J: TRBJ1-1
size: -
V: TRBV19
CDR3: CASSIERDTGLNTEAFF
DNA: TGTGCCAGTAGTATAGAAAGGGACACCGGTCTGAACACTGAAGCTTTCTTT

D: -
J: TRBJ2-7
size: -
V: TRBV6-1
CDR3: CASSVQPEVGEQYF
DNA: TGTGCCAGCAGCGTACAGCCGGAAGTCGGCGAGCAGTACTTC